The sequence of this T cell receptor (beta chain) was determined in a study of radiation and T cells in renal cell carcinoma. The time point denotes: baseline pretreatment blood. Noted treatment: 15 Gy SBRT to primary tumor, nephrectomy 4 weeks later. This renal cell carcinoma was of the clear cell type. The assay was immunoSEQ multiplex PCR, and TCRdb's table has in-frame clones only and misses some. The sample shows more than 95,000 clones, about four fifths of them seen only once. With V trimmed by 3 bases and J by 9 bases, 19 bases remained unmatched. The germline V gene encodes CDR1 MGHRA and CDR2 YSYEKL. CDR3 length: 20 amino acids.

The sample consisted of blood, taken from a patient whose treatment included radiotherapy and nephrectomy. V usage is TRBV4-1 and J usage is TRBJ2-1, with 14 positions matching TRBD2. The clonotype was recovered from a woman in her sixties with renal cell carcinoma. CDR3 nucleotides: TGCGCCAGCAGCCATATTCCGGGACTAGCGGGAGCTAGGGCTCGGAGTGAGCAGTTCTTC. Translating gives CASSHIPGLAGARARSEQFF.